This T cell receptor (beta chain) was identified in a study of T cell repertoires in cytomegalovirus infection. Study-level information: Public TCR beta signature analysis indicated the presence of both CMV infection and matching HLA type.

In TCRdb, the reads were re-called with MiXCR into one record per CDR3 protein. The sample includes a few hundred thousand distinct CDR3 sequences, roughly an eighth of them seen just once. A note on this clonotype: The target antigen is unknown.

The study, taken as a whole, reports: It was HLA-C-restricted CMV-specific TCR beta clonotypes that dominated the response ex vivo. Carriage of CMV together with the relevant HLA was identifiable through cumulative public TCR beta family frequency.

Trimming took 6 bases from V and 0 from J, leaving 7 bases between them. Germline lookup yields CDR1 LNHDA and CDR2 SQIVND (reference sequence). The CDR3 consists of 13 residues. The genes are TRBV19 and TRBJ2-3; D is uncertain. This TCR came from a human donor in good health (CMV status not recorded). Some clones in this sample may be carry-over from other donors' samples. Sequenced: PBMCs. Here the CDR3 reads CASSGFSTDTQYF. DNA of the CDR3: TGTGCCAGTAGCGGTTTTAGCACAGATACGCAGTATTTT.